This T cell receptor beta chain was recovered during a study of blood T cell repertoires in COVID-19. The repertoire was sequenced with immunoSEQ multiplex PCR; TCRdb's copy has only in-frame clones and lacks some. The table has under 250,000 clones, around nine tenths seen once. V shed 1 base, J shed 0 bases, and the junction held 4 bases outside the gene matches. The CDR3 is made up of 17 amino acids. Germline CDR1 reads SGHTA; CDR2 reads FQGNSA. This sequence originates from a man aged 60 to 69 who had recovered from COVID-19. Sequencing was performed on peripheral blood. The chain is built from TRBV7-2 and TRBJ2-1; 9 nucleotides line up with TRBD1. CDR3 coding DNA: TGTGCCAGCAGCTTAGACAGGGGGCCGAGCTCCTACAATGAGCAGTTCTTC. Its translation: CASSLDRGPSSYNEQFF.